This TCR beta chain was recovered during a study of T cell responses to AZD1222 COVID-19 vaccine. Trimming took 0 bases from V and 6 from J, leaving 9 bases between them. This CDR3 has 13 residues. CDR1 and CDR2 from the germline V gene are LGHDT and YNNKEL (reference sequence). TCRdb keeps only in-frame clones here, not all; method: immunoSEQ multiplex PCR. The table shows 95,000 to 150,000 clones, with more than 85% occurring only once. This material consisted of peripheral blood, taken on day 0 of AZD1222 vaccination. This clonotype originated in an adult in good health. The genes are TRBV3-1 (or the pseudogene TRBV3-2) and TRBJ2-7; D is ambiguous. Written as DNA, the CDR3 is TGTGCCAGCAGCCAAGACGAACCCCCCGAGCAGTACTTC. It codes for CASSQDEPPEQYF.